The rows below give T cell receptor beta chains drawn from one sample of a study of early T cells in non-severe SARS-CoV-2 infection. TCRdb passed the 5' RACE reads through MiXCR, listing each CDR3 protein once. The sample lists 65,000 to 80,000 distinct CDR3 sequences, around 11% occurring once. The material sequenced was whole blood. The receptors shown here come from an adult who was a healthcare worker with PCR-confirmed SARS-CoV-2 infection or an uninfected control (not recorded which). The CDR3 runs from the conserved cysteine through the conserved F or W. D genes are given only for firm matches. Clone size appears in some rows only: once, few, many, or a class for an expanded clone.

len	d_gene	j_gene	v_gene	abundance	CDR3nt	CDR3aa
14	.	TRBJ1-3	TRBV13	many	TGTGCCAGCAGCTTACGCAGGGATGGAAACACCATATATTTT	CASSLRRDGNTIYF
12	.	TRBJ2-5	TRBV11-3	many	TGTGCCAGCAGCGAGGTCGGGGAGACCCAGTACTTC	CASSEVGETQYF
15	.	TRBJ1-1	TRBV9	many	TGTGCCAGCAGCGGGGGTGCGGGGAGAAACACTGAAGCTTTCTTT	CASSGGAGRNTEAFF
15	.	TRBJ2-3	TRBV12-5	few	TGTGCTAGTGGTTTTTCTCGGGGGCCAACAGATACGCAGTATTTT	CASGFSRGPTDTQYF
16	TRBD1	TRBJ1-1	TRBV7-2	many	TGTGCCAGCAGCTGGAACCCCTGGCAGGGGGCCACTGAAGCTTTCTTT	CASSWNPWQGATEAFF
13	TRBD2	TRBJ2-7	TRBV29-1	many	TGCAGCGTTGGTGGGACTAGCGTCTACGAGCAGTACTTC	CSVGGTSVYEQYF
11	.	TRBJ2-3	TRBV6-2/TRBV6-3	many	TGTGCCAGCACCCATGGGGGTACGCAGTATTTT	CASTHGGTQYF
12	.	TRBJ2-7	TRBV5-6	.	TGTGCCAGCAGCTTCAGGGTTTCCGAGCAGTACTTC	CASSFRVSEQYF
12	.	TRBJ2-1	TRBV6-5	.	TGTGCCAGCACGGCAACCTACAATGAGCAGTTCTTC	CASTATYNEQFF
16	.	TRBJ1-1	TRBV7-6	many	TGTGCCAGCAGCTTAAACGCAGGGTCGATGAACACTGAAGCTTTCTTT	CASSLNAGSMNTEAFF
11	TRBD1	TRBJ1-1	TRBV29-1	many	TGCAGCGTCCGCACAGGGGAGAAAGCTTTCTTT	CSVRTGEKAFF
16	TRBD2	TRBJ2-1	TRBV6-6	.	TGTGCCAGCAGTTACTCATCCAGCGGGGGGTACAATGAGCAGTTCTTC	CASSYSSSGGYNEQFF
14	.	TRBJ1-1	TRBV6-2/TRBV6-3	many	TGTGCCAGCAGTTCGGGGAGCACGAACACTGAAGCTTTCTTT	CASSSGSTNTEAFF
16	TRBD1	TRBJ2-7	TRBV29-1	many	TGCAGCGTTGAAGTGTCTGGCCAGGGGGACTCCTACGAGCAGTACTTC	CSVEVSGQGDSYEQYF
15	.	TRBJ1-1	TRBV9	few	TGTGCCAGCAGCGTAGCCCCCACTACGGGCACTGAAGCTTTCTTT	CASSVAPTTGTEAFF
13	.	TRBJ2-7	TRBV7-7	many	TGTGCTAGCAGCACTGACTCTATTACCGAGCAGTACTTC	CASSTDSITEQYF
14	TRBD1	TRBJ1-4	TRBV10-3	.	TGTGCCATCAGTCCACAGGGGCGGGGTGAAAAACAGTTTTTT	CAISPQGRGEKQFF
14	.	TRBJ2-1	TRBV20-1	many	TGCAGTGCTAGAGAACGAACGACTAGTTGGGAGCAGTTCTTC	CSARERTTSWEQFF
15	TRBD1	TRBJ2-7	TRBV5-4	few	TGTGCCAGCAGCGGGATGGGACAGGGCCAGAGGGAGCAGTACTTC	CASSGMGQGQREQYF
14	.	TRBJ2-7	TRBV4-1	.	TGCGCCAGCAGTCACAGGGAAACAACCTACGAGCAGTACTTC	CASSHRETTYEQYF
11	.	TRBJ2-2	TRBV12-3/TRBV12-4	few	TGTGCCAGCGCTTACACCGGGGAGCTGTTTTTT	CASAYTGELFF
14	.	TRBJ1-6	TRBV3-1	many	TGTGCCAGCAGCATGGGACGGCGCAATTCACCCCTCCACTTT	CASSMGRRNSPLHF
13	TRBD1	TRBJ1-2	TRBV20-1	many	TGCAGTGCTCGGACAGGGATGTACTATGGCTACACCTTC	CSARTGMYYGYTF
12	.	TRBJ2-3	TRBV7-9	many	TGTGCCAGCAGAACGGGTGAAGATACGCAGTATTTT	CASRTGEDTQYF
14	.	TRBJ1-3	TRBV6-6	.	TGTGCCAGCAGTCCCCTCTCGGCTGGAAACACCATATATTTT	CASSPLSAGNTIYF
15	.	TRBJ1-2	TRBV11-2	few	TGTGCCAGCAGCTTAGGAGGGGAATCTAACTATGGCTACACCTTC	CASSLGGESNYGYTF
13	.	TRBJ2-2	TRBV11-3	few	TGTGCCAGCAGCTTAGATGGACCCGGGGAGCTGTTTTTT	CASSLDGPGELFF
14	.	TRBJ1-5	TRBV28	.	TGTGCCAGCAGCACAGGGTTTAGCAATCAGCCCCAGCATTTT	CASSTGFSNQPQHF
13	.	TRBJ2-2	TRBV2	.	TGTGCCAGCAGTGAATCGAGGGCCGGGGAGCTGTTTTTT	CASSESRAGELFF
14	TRBD1	TRBJ1-2	TRBV7-2	few	TGTGCCAGCAGCTCCGACAGGGGGCCCTATGGCTACACCTTC	CASSSDRGPYGYTF
17	TRBD1	TRBJ2-4	TRBV7-6	.	TGTGCCAGCAGCTTAGGACCCTACCGGGACAGTAAAAACATTCAGTACTTC	CASSLGPYRDSKNIQYF
18	.	TRBJ1-3	TRBV12-3/TRBV12-4	many	TGTGCCAGCAGTTTAGCGCTGGGGCCGGTTCAAATCGGAAACACCATATATTTT	CASSLALGPVQIGNTIYF
14	.	TRBJ2-3	TRBV3-1	.	TGTGCCAGCAGCCAATCGCGGGGCACAGATACGCAGTATTTT	CASSQSRGTDTQYF
16	.	TRBJ2-3	TRBV6-6	many	TGTGCCAGCAGTTACTCCGCGGGGGCGGCTGGAGATACGCAGTATTTT	CASSYSAGAAGDTQYF
15	.	TRBJ1-5	TRBV7-8	many	TGTGCCAGCAGCTTAGCAGGGGGGAACAATCAGCCCCAGCATTTT	CASSLAGGNNQPQHF
14	TRBD1	TRBJ2-5	TRBV3-1	.	TGTGCCAGCAGCAGTATACAGGGGCAAGAGACCCAGTACTTC	CASSSIQGQETQYF
16	.	TRBJ1-2	TRBV4-3	many	TGCGCCAGCAGCCAAGATTCTGTGGGGCGAGGGAACGGCTACACCTTC	CASSQDSVGRGNGYTF
12	.	TRBJ1-3	TRBV29-1	.	TGCAGCGTTCGTGTTTCTGGAAACACCATATATTTT	CSVRVSGNTIYF
14	.	TRBJ1-5	TRBV20-1	.	TGCAGTGCTAGATCGGACAGCCTCAATCAGCCCCAGCATTTT	CSARSDSLNQPQHF
14	.	TRBJ1-5	TRBV19	.	TGTGCCAGTAGTATGGGGGCAGGGGTTATACCCCAGCATTTT	CASSMGAGVIPQHF